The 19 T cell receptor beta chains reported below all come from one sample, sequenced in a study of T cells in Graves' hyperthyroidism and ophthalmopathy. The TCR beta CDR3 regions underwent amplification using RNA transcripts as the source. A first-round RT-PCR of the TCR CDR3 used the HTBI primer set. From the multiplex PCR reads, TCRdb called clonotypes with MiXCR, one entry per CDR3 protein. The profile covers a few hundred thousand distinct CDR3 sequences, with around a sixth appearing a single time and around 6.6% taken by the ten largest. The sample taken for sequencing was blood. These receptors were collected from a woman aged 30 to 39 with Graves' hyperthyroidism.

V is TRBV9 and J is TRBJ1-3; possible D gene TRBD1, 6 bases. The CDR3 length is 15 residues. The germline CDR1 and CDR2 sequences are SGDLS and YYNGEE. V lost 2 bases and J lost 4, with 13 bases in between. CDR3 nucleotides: TGTGCCAGCAGCGTCTTACAGGGTCCCGGAAACACCATATATTTT. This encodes CASSVLQGPGNTIYF.

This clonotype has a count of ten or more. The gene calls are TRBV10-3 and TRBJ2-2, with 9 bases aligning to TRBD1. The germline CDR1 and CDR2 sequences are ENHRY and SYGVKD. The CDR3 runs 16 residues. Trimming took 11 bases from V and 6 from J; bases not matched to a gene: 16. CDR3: CAGGFGGQGVSGELFF. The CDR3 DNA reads TGTGCCGGGGGATTCGGGGGACAGGGCGTCTCCGGGGAGCTGTTTTTT.

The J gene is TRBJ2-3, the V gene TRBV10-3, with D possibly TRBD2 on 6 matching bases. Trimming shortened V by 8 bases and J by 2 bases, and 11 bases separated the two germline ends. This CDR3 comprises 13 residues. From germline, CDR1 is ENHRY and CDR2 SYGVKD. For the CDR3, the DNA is TGTGCCATCGGGGACTCTTACACAGATACGCAGTATTTT. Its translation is CAIGDSYTDTQYF.

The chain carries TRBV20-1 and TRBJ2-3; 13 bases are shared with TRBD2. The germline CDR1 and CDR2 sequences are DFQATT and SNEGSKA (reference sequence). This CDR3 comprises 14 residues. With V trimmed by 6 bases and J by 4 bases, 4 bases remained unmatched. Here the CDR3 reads CSAGLAGDADTQYF. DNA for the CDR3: TGCAGTGCCGGACTAGCGGGGGACGCAGATACGCAGTATTTT.

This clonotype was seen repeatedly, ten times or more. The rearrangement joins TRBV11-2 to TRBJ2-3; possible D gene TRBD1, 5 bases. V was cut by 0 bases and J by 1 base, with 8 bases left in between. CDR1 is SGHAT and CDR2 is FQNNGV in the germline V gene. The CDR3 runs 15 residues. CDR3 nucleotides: TGTGCCAGCAGCTTAGATATAGGGGGCACAGATACGCAGTATTTT. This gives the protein CASSLDIGGTDTQYF.

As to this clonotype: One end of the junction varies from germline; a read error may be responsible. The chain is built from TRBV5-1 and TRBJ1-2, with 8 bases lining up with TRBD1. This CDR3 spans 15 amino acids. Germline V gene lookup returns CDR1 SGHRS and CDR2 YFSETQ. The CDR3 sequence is CANSSSGTGYYGYTF. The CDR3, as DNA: TGCGCCAACAGCTCCTCCGGGACAGGTTACTATGGCTACACCTTC.

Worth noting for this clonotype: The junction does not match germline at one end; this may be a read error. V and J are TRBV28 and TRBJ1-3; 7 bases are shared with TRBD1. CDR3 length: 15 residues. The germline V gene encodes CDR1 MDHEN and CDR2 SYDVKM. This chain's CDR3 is CTSSSRGTGGNTIYF. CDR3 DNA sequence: TGTACCAGCAGTTCCAGGGGGACGGGTGGAAACACCATATATTTT.

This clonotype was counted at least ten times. The CDR3 loop is CASRMTGANGYTF. In nucleotides, the CDR3 is TGTGCCAGCAGAATGACAGGAGCTAACGGCTACACCTTC. This chain joins TRBV11-2 and TRBJ1-2; TRBD1 might be the D (6 bases). V was shortened by 6 bases and J by 8 bases, with 16 bases between the two germline ends. CDR1 is SGHAT, CDR2 FQNNGV, per germline. This CDR3 contains 13 residues.

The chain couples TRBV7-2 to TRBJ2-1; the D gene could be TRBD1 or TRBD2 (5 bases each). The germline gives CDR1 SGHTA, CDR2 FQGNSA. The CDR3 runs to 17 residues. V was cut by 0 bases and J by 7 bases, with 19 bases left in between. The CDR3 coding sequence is TGTGCCAGCAGCTTAGCTTCGGGGACCCCCCCTTTTAATGAGCAGTTCTTC. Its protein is CASSLASGTPPFNEQFF. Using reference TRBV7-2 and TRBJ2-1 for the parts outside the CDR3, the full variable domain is GAGVSQSPSNKVTEKGKDVELRCDPISGHTALYWYRQSLGQGLEFLIYFQGNSAPDKSGLPSDRFSAERTGGSVSTLTIQRTQQEDSAVYLCASSLASGTPPFNEQFFGPGTRLTVL.

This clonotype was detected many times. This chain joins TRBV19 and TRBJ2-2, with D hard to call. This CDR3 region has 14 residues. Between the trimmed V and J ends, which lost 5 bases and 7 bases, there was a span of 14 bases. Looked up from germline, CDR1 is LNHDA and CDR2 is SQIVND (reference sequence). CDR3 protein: CASSLPTVVGELFF. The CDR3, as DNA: TGTGCCAGTAGTCTCCCGACTGTCGTCGGGGAGCTGTTTTTT.

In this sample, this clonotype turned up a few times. The CDR3 DNA sequence: TGCGCCAGCAGCTTGGTAGAGCGGGCCTACGAGCAGTACTTC. Translation gives CASSLVERAYEQYF. This sequence joins TRBV5-1 and TRBJ2-7; tentative D call: TRBD2 (6 bases). The CDR3 consists of 14 residues. V lost 0 bases and J lost 2, with 9 bases in between. CDR1 and CDR2 from the germline V gene are SGHRS and YFSETQ.

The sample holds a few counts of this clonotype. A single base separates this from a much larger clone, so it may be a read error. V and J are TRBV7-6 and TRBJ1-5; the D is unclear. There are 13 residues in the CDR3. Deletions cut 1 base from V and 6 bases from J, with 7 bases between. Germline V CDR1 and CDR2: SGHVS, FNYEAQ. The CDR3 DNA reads TGTGCCAGCAGCTTAGGGGATGGTCAGCCCCAGCATTTT. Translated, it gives CASSLGDGQPQHF.

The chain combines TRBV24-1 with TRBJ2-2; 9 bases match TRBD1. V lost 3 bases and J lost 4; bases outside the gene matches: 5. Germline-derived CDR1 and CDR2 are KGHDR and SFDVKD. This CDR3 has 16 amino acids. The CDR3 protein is CATSDPGQGSTGELFF. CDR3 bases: TGTGCCACCAGTGATCCGGGACAGGGATCCACCGGGGAGCTGTTTTTT.

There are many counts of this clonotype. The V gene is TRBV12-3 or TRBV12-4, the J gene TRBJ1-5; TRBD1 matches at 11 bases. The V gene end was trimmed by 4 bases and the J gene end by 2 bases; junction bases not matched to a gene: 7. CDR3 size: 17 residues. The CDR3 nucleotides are TGTGCCAGCAGTTACCCCCAGGGACAGGGGGGCAATCAGCCCCAGCATTTT. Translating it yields CASSYPQGQGGNQPQHF.

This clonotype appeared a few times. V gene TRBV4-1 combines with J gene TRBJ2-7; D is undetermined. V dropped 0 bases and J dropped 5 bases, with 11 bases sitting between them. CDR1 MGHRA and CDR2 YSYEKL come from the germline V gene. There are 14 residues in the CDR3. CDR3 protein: CASSQDYPGHEQYF. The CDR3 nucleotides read TGCGCCAGCAGCCAAGATTATCCCGGGCACGAGCAGTACTTC.

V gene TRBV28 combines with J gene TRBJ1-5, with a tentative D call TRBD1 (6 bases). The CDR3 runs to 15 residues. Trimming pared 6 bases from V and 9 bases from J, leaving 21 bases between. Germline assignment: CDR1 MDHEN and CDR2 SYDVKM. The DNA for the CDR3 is TGTGCCAGCAGGGACACCCAGGGGTTAAAGGCGCCCCAGCATTTT. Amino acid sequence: CASRDTQGLKAPQHF.

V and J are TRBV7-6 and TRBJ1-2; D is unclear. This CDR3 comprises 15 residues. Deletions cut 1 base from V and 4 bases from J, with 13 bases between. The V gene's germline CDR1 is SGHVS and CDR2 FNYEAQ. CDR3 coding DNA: TGTGCCAGCAGCTTAGTAGAGGACGGGATCTATGGCTACACCTTC. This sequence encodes CASSLVEDGIYGYTF.

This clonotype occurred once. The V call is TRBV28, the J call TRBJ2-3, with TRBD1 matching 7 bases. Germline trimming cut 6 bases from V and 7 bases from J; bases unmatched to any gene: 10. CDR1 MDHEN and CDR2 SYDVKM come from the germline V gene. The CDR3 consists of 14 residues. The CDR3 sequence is CASSRRDSLYTQYF. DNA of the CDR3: TGTGCCAGCAGCCGTAGGGACAGCCTATATACGCAGTATTTT.

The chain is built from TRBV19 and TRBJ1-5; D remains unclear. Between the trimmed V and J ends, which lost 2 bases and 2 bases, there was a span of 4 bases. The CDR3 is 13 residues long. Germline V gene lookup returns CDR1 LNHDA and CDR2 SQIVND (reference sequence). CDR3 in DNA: TGTGCCAGTAGTATATCTGGCAATCAGCCCCAGCATTTT. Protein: CASSISGNQPQHF.